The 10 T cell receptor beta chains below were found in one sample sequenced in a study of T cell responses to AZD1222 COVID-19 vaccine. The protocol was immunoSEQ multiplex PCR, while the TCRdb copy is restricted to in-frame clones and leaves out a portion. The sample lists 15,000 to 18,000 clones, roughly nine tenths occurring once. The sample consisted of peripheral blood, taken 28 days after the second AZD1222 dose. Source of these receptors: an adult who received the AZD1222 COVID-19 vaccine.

The CDR3 coding sequence is TGTGCCAGTAGTATCGAACACTCCTATAATTCACCCCTCCACTTT. This translates into CASSIEHSYNSPLHF. The chain is built from TRBV19 and TRBJ1-6, with D uncertain. CDR1 is LNHDA, CDR2 SQIVND, per germline (reference sequence). The CDR3 is 15 residues long. V gave up 3 bases and J gave up 0 bases, with 6 bases separating them.

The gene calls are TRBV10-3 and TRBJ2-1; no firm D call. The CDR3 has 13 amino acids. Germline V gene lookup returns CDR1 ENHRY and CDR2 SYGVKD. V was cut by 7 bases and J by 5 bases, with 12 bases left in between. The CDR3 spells CAITKDHDNEQFF. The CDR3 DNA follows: TGTGCCATCACCAAGGACCACGACAATGAGCAGTTCTTC.

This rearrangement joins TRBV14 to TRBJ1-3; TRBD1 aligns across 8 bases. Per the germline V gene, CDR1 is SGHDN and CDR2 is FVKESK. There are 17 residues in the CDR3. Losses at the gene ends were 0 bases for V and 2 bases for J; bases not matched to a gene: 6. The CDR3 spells CASSQDRHRGAGNTIYF. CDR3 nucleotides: TGTGCCAGCAGCCAAGATAGGCACAGGGGGGCTGGAAACACCATATATTTT.

CDR3 protein: CASSQDVGREAFF. The CDR3 DNA reads as TGTGCCAGCAGCCAAGACGTAGGCAGGGAGGCTTTCTTT. J is TRBJ1-1 and V is TRBV3-1 (or the pseudogene TRBV3-2); D may be TRBD1 (5 bases). The V gene's germline CDR1 is LGHDT and CDR2 YNNKEL (reference sequence). The CDR3 spans 13 residues. With 0 bases removed from V and 11 bases from J, the gap between germline ends came to 13 bases.

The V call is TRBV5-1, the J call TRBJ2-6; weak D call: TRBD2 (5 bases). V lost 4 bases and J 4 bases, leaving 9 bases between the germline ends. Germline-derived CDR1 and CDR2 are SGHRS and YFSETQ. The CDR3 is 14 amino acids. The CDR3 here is CASSTSFGANVLTF. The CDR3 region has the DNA TGCGCCAGCAGCACTAGTTTCGGGGCCAACGTCCTGACTTTC.

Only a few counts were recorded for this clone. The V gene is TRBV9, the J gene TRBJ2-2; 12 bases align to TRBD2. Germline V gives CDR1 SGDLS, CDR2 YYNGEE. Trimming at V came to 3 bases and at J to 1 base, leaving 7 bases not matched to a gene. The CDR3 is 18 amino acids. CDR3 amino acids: CASSGTVLAGGNTGELFF. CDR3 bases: TGTGCCAGCAGCGGAACCGTACTAGCGGGGGGGAACACCGGGGAGCTGTTTTTT.

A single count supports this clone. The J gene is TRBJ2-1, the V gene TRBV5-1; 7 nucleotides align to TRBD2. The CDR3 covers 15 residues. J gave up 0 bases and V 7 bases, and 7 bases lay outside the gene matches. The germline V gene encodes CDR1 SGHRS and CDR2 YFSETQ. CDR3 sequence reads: CASLPKRDSYNEQFF. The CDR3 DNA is TGCGCCAGCTTACCCAAGCGGGACTCCTACAATGAGCAGTTCTTC.

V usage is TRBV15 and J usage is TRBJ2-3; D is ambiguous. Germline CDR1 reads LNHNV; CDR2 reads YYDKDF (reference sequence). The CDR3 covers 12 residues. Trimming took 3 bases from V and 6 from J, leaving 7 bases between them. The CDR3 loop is CATSSPGDTQYF. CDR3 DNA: TGTGCCACCAGCAGCCCTGGGGATACGCAGTATTTT.

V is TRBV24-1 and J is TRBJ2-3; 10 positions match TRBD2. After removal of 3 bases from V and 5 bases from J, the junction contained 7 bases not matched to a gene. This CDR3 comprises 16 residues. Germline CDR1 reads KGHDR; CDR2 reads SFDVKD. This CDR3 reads CATSDRTSGFGDTQYF. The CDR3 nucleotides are TGTGCCACCAGTGATAGGACTAGCGGATTCGGAGATACGCAGTATTTT.

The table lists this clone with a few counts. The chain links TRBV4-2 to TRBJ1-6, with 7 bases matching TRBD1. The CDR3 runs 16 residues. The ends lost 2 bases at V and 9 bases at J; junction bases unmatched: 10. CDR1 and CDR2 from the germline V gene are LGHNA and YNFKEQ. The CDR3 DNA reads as TGTGCCAGCAGCCAAAACGGGCAGGGGGATAGTTCACCCCTCCACTTT. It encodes CASSQNGQGDSSPLHF.